What follows are 7 T cell receptor beta chains derived from one specimen sequenced in a study of shared clonotypes between healthy human individuals. Assay: immunoSEQ multiplex PCR; the TCRdb copy retains only in-frame clones and omits some. Here the sample spans approximately 2,300,000 clones, under 95% being singletons. What was sequenced was naive CD4+ T cells from PBMCs. Subset meaning: CD45RA+ positively selected. These receptors were obtained from a man aged 18 to 30 in good health. Some clones in this sample may be carry-over from other donors' samples.

The V call is TRBV5-6, the J call TRBJ2-1, with a tentative D call TRBD2 (5 bases). Germline CDR1 and CDR2: SGHDT and YYEEEE. This CDR3 has 15 residues. With 0 bases removed from V and 0 bases from J, the gap between germline ends came to 7 bases. The CDR3 protein is CASSLGRNSYNEQFF. CDR3 DNA: TGTGCCAGCAGCTTGGGGAGGAACTCCTACAATGAGCAGTTCTTC.

The chain links TRBV5-1 to TRBJ1-1; possible D gene TRBD1, 5 bases. Germline CDR1 and CDR2: SGHRS and YFSETQ. Trimming cost V 0 bases and J 1 base, with 10 bases left between them. The CDR3 is 15 residues long. CDR3 sequence (DNA): TGCGCCAGCAGCTTGGAAGGGGCAGCGAACACTGAAGCTTTCTTT. It is translated as CASSLEGAANTEAFF.

The V and J genes are TRBV11-3 and TRBJ2-1; D not certain. With 2 bases removed from V and 0 bases from J, the gap between germline ends came to 8 bases. CDR1 and CDR2 from the germline V gene are SGHNT and YENEEA. The CDR3 spans 15 residues. DNA of the CDR3: TGTGCCAGCAGCTTAAGCGCGAGCTCCTACAATGAGCAGTTCTTC. It codes for CASSLSASSYNEQFF.

About this clone itself: This sample includes further DNA sequences coding for the same CDR3. The chain employs TRBV9 and TRBJ2-7, with D possibly being TRBD1 (6 bases). V was clipped by 1 base and J by 4 bases, with 12 bases between them. The CDR3 is 14 amino acids. Germline V gene lookup returns CDR1 SGDLS and CDR2 YYNGEE. The CDR3 DNA sequence: TGTGCCAGCAGCGTATCAGGGACAACTTACGAGCAGTACTTC. Its protein product is CASSVSGTTYEQYF.

The CDR3 here is CASSQESWVGETQYF. The CDR3, as DNA: TGTGCCAGCAGCCAAGAAAGTTGGGTAGGGGAGACCCAGTACTTC. The rearrangement links TRBV14 to TRBJ2-5; no clear D. CDR3 size: 15 residues. The V and J ends lost 0 bases and 5 bases respectively, with 13 bases between them. Germline V gene sequence: CDR1 SGHDN, CDR2 FVKESK.

The J gene is TRBJ2-7, the V gene TRBV2; D gene ambiguous. Germline V gene sequence: CDR1 SNHLY, CDR2 FYNNEI. This CDR3 region has 14 residues. V lost 7 bases and J 7 bases, leaving 20 bases between the germline ends. The CDR3 loop reads CASNPSTSFGEQYF. CDR3 bases: TGTGCCAGCAATCCATCCACCTCGTTCGGGGAGCAGTACTTC.

The chain is built from TRBV28 and TRBJ1-5; 7 bases fit TRBD1. The CDR3 is made up of 14 amino acids. The germline gives CDR1 MDHEN, CDR2 SYDVKM. V was pared by 6 bases and J by 7 bases, with 9 bases of the junction left unmatched. CDR3 in DNA: TGTGCCAGCAGCCTTGGGACAGAGTGGCAGCCCCAGCATTTT. This gives the protein CASSLGTEWQPQHF.